The clone carrying this T cell receptor beta chain showed up just once. These data originate in a study of blood T cell repertoires in COVID-19. Background on the study: Researchers got acute and convalescent COVID-19 samples from the United States, Italy and Spain. T cells, B-cell-depleted T cells, or PBMCs provided the cDNA or gDNA that served as material.

Authors' processing steps: How many nucleated cells were present was estimated from reference gene primer amplification. Generated by immunoSEQ multiplex PCR, the TCRdb table keeps only in-frame clones and is missing some. That table furnishes V, J and clone size, whereas the DNA furnished D and trimming. The sample holds 200,000 to 250,000 clones, roughly 85% seen once. Germline values: CDR1 SQVTM, CDR2 ANQGSEA. Trimming left V 6 bases short and J 6 bases short, with 23 bases between. The CDR3 spans 15 residues. Sequenced material: peripheral blood. This TCR was sampled from a man in his forties with acute or convalescent COVID-19. The chain combines TRBV29-1 with TRBJ1-2, with D possibly matching TRBD1 (5 bases). CDR3 loop: CSVGQNPLGSNGYTF. CDR3 in DNA: TGCAGCGTCGGACAAAATCCCTTGGGTTCGAATGGCTACACCTTC.